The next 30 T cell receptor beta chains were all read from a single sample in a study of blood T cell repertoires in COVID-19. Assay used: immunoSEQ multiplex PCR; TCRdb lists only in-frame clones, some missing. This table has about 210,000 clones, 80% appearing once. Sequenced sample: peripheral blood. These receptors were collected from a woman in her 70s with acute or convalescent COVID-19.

This CDR3 reads CASSQDIGTGRYNEQFF. Here the CDR3 DNA reads TGCGCCAGCAGCCAAGATATCGGGACAGGGCGCTACAATGAGCAGTTCTTC. V gene TRBV4-1 combines with J gene TRBJ2-1; 9 nucleotides align to TRBD1. The CDR3 is made up of 17 amino acids. The V segment lost 0 bases and the J segment 3 bases; nucleotides outside the gene matches: 6. Germline loops: CDR1 MGHRA, CDR2 YSYEKL.

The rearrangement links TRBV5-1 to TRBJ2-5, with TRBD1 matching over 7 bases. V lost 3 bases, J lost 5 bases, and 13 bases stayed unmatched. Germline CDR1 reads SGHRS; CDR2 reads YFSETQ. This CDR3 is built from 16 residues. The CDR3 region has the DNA TGCGCCAGCAGCTGGGGGACCCGACAGGGACGGGAGACCCAGTACTTC. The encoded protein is CASSWGTRQGRETQYF.

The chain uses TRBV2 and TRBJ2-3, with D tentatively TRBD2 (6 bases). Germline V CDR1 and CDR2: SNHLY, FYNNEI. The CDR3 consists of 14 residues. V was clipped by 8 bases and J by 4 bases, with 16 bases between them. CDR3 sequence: CASLWRGFADTQYF. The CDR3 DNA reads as TGTGCCAGCCTGTGGCGGGGTTTTGCAGATACGCAGTATTTT. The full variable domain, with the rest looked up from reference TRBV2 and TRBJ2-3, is EPEVTQTPSHQVTQMGQEVILRCVPISNHLYFYWYRQILGQKVEFLVSFYNNEISEKSEIFDDQFSVERPDGSNFTLKIRSTKLEDSAMYFCASLWRGFADTQYFGPGTRLTVL.

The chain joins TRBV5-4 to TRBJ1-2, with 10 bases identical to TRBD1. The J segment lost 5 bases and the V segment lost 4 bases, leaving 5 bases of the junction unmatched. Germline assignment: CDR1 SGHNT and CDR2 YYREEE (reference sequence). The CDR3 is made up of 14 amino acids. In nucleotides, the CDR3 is TGTGCCAGCAGCCGGACAGGGGGTCCGTATGGCTACACCTTC. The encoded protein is CASSRTGGPYGYTF.

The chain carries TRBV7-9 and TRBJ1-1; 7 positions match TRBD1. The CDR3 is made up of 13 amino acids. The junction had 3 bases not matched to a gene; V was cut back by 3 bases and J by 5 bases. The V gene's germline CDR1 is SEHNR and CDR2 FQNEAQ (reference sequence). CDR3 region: CASSLTGSTEAFF. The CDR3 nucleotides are TGTGCCAGCAGCTTGACAGGGTCAACTGAAGCTTTCTTT. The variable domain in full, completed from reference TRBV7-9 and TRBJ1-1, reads DTGVSQNPRHKITKRGQNVTFRCDPISEHNRLYWYRQTLGQGPEFLTYFQNEAQLEKSRLLSDRFSAERPKGSFSTLEIQRTEQGDSAMYLCASSLTGSTEAFFGQGTRLTVV.

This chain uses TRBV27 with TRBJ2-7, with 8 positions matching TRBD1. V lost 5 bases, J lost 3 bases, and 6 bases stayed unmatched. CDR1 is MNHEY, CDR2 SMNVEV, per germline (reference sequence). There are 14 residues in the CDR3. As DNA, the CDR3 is TGTGCCAGCAGTCCCATGGGACAGGTCTACGAGCAGTACTTC. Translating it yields CASSPMGQVYEQYF.

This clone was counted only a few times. The CDR3 DNA follows: TGTGCCAGCAGTTATGACAGGGTCAAGAATGAGCAGTTCTTC. This encodes CASSYDRVKNEQFF. The rearrangement joins TRBV6-2 or TRBV6-3 to TRBJ2-1; 7 bases fit TRBD1. The CDR3 sequence is 14 residues long. The trim removed 3 bases at V and 7 bases at J, leaving 6 bases unmatched. Looked up from germline, CDR1 is MNHEY and CDR2 is SVGEGT.

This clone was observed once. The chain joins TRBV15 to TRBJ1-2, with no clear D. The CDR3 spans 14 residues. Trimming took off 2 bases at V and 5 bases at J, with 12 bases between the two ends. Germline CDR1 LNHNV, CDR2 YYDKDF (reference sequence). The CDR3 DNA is TGTGCCACCAGCAGACAAACCGCGCTTTATGGCTACACCTTC. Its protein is CATSRQTALYGYTF.

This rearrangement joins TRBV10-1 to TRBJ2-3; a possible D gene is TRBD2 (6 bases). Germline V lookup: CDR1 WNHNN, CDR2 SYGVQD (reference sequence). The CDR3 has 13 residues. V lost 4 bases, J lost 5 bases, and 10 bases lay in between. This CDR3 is CASSGPGRDTQYF. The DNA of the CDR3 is TGCGCCAGCAGTGGGCCCGGGAGAGATACGCAGTATTTT.

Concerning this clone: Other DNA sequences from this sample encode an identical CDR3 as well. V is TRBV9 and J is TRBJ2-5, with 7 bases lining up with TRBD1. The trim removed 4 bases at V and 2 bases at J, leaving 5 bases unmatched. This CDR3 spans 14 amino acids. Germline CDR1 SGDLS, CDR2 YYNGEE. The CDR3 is CASSYSGGQETQYF. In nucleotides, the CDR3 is TGTGCCAGCAGCTACTCAGGGGGACAAGAGACCCAGTACTTC.

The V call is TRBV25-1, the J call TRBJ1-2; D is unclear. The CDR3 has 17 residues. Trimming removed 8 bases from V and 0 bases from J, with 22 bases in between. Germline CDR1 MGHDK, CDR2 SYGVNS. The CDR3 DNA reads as TGTGCCAGCGCCCCTGGCGGGGTTGTGCGTCCTAACTATGGCTACACCTTC. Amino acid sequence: CASAPGGVVRPNYGYTF.

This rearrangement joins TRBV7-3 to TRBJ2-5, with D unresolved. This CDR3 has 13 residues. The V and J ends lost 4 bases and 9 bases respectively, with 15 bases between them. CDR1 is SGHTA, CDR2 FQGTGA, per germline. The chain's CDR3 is CASSSGSREAQYF. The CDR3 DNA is TGTGCCAGCAGCTCCGGGTCCCGTGAGGCCCAGTACTTC.

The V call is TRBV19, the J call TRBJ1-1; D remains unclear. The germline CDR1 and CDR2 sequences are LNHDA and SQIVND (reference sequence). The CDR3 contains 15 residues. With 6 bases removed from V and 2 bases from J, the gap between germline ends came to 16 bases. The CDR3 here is CASRKTELLNTEAFF. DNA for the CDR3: TGTGCCAGTAGAAAAACGGAGTTACTTAACACTGAAGCTTTCTTT.

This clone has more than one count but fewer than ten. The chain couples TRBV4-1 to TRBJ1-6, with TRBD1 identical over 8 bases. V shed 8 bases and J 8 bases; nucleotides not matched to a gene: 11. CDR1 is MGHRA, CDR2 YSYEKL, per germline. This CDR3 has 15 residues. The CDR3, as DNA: TGCGCCAGCCGGAACCAGGGGGCGAGGGATTCACCCCTCCACTTT. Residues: CASRNQGARDSPLHF.

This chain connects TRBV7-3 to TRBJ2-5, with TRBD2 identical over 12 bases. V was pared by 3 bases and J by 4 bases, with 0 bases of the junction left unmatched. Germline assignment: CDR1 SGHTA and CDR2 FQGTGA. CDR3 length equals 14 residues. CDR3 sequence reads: CASSLGLAGETQYF. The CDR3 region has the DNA TGTGCCAGCAGCTTGGGACTAGCGGGAGAGACCCAGTACTTC.

CDR3 residues: CASSRDRVGSPLHF. In DNA, the CDR3 is TGTGCCAGCAGCCGGGACAGGGTGGGTTCACCCCTCCACTTT. The chain couples TRBV6-1 to TRBJ1-6; TRBD1 matches at 9 bases. V lost 6 bases and J lost 9; bases outside the gene matches: 6. Germline CDR1 and CDR2: MNHNS and SASEGT. This CDR3 has 14 amino acids.

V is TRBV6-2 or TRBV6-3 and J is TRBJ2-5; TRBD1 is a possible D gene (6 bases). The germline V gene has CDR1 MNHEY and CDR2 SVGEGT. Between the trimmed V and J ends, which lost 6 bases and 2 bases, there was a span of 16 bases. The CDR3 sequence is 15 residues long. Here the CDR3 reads CASSPPGHQQETQYF. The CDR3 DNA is TGTGCCAGCAGCCCACCGGGACACCAGCAAGAGACCCAGTACTTC.

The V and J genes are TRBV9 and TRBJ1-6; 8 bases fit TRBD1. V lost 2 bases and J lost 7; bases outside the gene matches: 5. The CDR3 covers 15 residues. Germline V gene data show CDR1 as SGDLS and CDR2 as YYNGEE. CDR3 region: CASSVGQGTNSPLHF. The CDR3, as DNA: TGTGCCAGCAGCGTCGGACAGGGAACGAATTCACCCCTCCACTTT.

CDR3 sequence (DNA): TGTGCCAGCAGCTTATGGGGCGACCAAGAGACCCAGTACTTC. This sequence encodes CASSLWGDQETQYF. The rearrangement joins TRBV11-2 to TRBJ2-5; D may be TRBD1 (5 bases). The CDR3 runs to 14 residues. The V gene's germline CDR1 is SGHAT and CDR2 FQNNGV. V shed 2 bases and J shed 0 bases, with 7 bases lying between them.

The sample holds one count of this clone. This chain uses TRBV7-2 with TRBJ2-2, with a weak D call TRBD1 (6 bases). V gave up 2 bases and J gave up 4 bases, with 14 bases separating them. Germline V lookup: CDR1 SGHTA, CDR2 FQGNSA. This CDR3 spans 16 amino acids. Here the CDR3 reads CASSLTGQGFTGELFF. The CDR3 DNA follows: TGTGCCAGCAGCTTAACGGGGCAGGGGTTCACCGGGGAGCTGTTTTTT.

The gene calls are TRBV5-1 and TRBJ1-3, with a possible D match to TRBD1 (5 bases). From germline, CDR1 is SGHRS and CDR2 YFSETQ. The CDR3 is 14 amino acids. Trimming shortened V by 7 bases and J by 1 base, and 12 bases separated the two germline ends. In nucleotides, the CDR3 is TGCGCCAGCGCCATAGGGGTATCTGGAAACACCATATATTTT. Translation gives CASAIGVSGNTIYF.

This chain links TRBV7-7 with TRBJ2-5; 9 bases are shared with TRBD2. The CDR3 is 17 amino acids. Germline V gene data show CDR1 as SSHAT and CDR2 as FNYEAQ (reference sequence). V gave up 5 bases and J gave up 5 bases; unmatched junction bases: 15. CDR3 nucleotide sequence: TGTGCCAGCAGCCCCACGGGGCGGGGGGGGGCCGGGGAGACCCAGTACTTC. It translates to CASSPTGRGGAGETQYF. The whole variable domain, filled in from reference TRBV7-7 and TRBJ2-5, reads GAGVSQSPRYKVTKRGQDVTLRCDPISSHATLYWYQQALGQGPEFLTYFNYEAQPDKSGLPSDRFSAERPEGSISTLTIQRTEQRDSAMYRCASSPTGRGGAGETQYFGPGTRLLVL.

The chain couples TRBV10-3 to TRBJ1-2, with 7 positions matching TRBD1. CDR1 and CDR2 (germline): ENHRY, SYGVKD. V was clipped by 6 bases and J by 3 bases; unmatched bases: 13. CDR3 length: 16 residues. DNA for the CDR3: TGTGCCATCAGCGGCCCAGGGGGACAGACGGACTATGGCTACACCTTC. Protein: CAISGPGGQTDYGYTF.

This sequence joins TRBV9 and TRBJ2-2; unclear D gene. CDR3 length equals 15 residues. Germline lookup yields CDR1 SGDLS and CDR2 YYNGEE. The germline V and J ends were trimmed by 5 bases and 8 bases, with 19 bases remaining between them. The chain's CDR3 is CASRSTGSLGGELFF. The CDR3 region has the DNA TGTGCCAGCAGATCCACCGGGTCTCTCGGGGGGGAGCTGTTTTTT.

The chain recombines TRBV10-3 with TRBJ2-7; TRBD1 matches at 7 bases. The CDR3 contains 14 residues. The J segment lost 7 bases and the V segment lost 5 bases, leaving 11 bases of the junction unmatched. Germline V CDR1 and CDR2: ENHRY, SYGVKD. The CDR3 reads CAISPDPARGEQYF. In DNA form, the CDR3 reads TGTGCCATCAGTCCTGACCCGGCCAGGGGGGAGCAGTACTTC.

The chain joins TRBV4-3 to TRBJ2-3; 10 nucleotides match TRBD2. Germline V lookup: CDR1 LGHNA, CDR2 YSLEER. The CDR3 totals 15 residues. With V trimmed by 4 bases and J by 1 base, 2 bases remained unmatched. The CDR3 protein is CASSLGLAGTDTQYF. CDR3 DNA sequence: TGCGCCAGCAGCCTTGGACTAGCGGGCACAGATACGCAGTATTTT.

CDR3 sequence reads: CASSLHGELFF. The CDR3 DNA follows: TGCGCCAGCAGTTTACATGGGGAGCTGTTTTTT. This chain joins TRBV10-2 and TRBJ2-2; the D is unclear. Germline CDR1 WSHSY, CDR2 SAAADI. The CDR3 is made up of 11 amino acids. The V end was cut by 5 bases, the J end by 8 bases, with 6 bases between.

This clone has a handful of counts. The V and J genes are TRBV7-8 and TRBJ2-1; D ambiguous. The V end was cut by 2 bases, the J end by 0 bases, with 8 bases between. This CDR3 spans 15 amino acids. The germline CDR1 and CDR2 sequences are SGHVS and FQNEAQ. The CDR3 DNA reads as TGTGCCAGCAGCTTATCCTCGAGCTCCTACAATGAGCAGTTCTTC. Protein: CASSLSSSSYNEQFF. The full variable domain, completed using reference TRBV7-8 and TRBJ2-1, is GAGVSQSPRYKVAKRGQDVALRCDPISGHVSLFWYQQALGQGPEFLTYFQNEAQLDKSGLPSDRFFAERPEGSVSTLKIQRTQQEDSAVYLCASSLSSSSYNEQFFGPGTRLTVL.

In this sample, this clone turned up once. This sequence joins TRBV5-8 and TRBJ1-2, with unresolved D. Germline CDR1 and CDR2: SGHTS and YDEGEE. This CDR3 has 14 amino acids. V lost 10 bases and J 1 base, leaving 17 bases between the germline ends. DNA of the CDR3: TGTGCCCTCCACAACAGCGGAATTAACTATGGCTACACCTTC. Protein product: CALHNSGINYGYTF.

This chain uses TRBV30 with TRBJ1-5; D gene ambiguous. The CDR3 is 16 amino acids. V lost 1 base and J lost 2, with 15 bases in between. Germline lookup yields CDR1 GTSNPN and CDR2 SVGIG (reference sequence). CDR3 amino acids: CAWSGGPGGGNQPQHF. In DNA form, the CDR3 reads TGTGCCTGGAGTGGTGGACCGGGAGGAGGCAATCAGCCCCAGCATTTT. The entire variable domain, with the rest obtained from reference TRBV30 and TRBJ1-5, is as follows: SQTIHQWPATLVQPVGSPLSLECTVEGTSNPNLYWYRQAAGRGLQLLFYSVGIGQISSEVPQNLSASRPQDRQFILSSKKLLLSDSGFYLCAWSGGPGGGNQPQHFGDGTRLSIL.